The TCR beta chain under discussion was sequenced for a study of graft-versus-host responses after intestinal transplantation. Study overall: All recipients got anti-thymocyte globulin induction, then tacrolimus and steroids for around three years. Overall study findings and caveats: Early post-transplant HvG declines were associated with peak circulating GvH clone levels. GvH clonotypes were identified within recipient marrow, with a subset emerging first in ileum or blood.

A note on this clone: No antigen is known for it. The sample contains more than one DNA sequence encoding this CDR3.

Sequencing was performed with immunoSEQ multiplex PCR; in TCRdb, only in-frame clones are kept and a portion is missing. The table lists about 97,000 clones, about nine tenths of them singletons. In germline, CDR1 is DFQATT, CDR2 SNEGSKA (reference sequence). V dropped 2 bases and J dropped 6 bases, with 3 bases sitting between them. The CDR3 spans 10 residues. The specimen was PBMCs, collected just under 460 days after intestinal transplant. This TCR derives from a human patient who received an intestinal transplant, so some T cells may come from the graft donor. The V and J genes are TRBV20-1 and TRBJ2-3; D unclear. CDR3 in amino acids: CSARRDTQYF. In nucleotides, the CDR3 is TGCAGTGCTAGACGGGATACGCAGTATTTT.